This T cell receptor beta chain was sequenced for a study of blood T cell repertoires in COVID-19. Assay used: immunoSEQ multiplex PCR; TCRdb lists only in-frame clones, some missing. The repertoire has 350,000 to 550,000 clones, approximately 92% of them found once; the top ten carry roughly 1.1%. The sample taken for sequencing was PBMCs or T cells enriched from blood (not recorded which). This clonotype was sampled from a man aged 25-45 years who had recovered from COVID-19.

This CDR3 is CATSRWTGHQETQYF. The CDR3 DNA sequence: TGTGCCACCAGCCGATGGACAGGACACCAAGAGACCCAGTACTTC. V and J are TRBV24-1 and TRBJ2-5; 7 nucleotides match TRBD1. V was clipped by 7 bases and J by 0 bases; unmatched bases: 7. Germline V gene lookup returns CDR1 KGHDR and CDR2 SFDVKD. This CDR3 spans 15 amino acids.